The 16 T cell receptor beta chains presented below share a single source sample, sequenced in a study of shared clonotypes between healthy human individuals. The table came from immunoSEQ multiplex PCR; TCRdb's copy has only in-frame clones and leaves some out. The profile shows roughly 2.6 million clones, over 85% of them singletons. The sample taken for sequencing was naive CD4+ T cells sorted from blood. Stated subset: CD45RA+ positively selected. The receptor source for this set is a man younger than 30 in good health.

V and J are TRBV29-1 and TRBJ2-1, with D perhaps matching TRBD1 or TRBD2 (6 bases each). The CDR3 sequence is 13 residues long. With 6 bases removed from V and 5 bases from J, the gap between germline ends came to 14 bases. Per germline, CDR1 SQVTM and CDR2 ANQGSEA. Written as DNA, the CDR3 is TGCAGCGTCGCCCCGGGGGCCCACAATGAGCAGTTCTTC. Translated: CSVAPGAHNEQFF.

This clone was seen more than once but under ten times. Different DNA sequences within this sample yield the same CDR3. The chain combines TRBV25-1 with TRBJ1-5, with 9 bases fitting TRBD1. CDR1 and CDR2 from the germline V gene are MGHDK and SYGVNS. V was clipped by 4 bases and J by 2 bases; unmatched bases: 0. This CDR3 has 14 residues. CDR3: CASSGTGGNQPQHF. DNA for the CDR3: TGTGCCAGCAGTGGGACAGGGGGCAATCAGCCCCAGCATTTT.

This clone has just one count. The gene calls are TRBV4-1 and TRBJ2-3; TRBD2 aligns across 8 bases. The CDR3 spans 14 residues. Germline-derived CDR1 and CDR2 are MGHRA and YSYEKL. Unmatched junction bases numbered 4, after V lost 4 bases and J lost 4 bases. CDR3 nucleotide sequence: TGCGCCAGCAGCCCGGGGGGGCGGGCAGATACGCAGTATTTT. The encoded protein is CASSPGGRADTQYF.

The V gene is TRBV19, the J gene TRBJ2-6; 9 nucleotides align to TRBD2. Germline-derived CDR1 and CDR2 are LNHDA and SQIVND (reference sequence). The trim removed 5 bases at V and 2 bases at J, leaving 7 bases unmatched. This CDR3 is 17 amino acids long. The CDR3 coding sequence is TGTGCCAGTAGTTTGGGACTAGCTGGGACTGGGGCCAACGTCCTGACTTTC. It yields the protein CASSLGLAGTGANVLTF.

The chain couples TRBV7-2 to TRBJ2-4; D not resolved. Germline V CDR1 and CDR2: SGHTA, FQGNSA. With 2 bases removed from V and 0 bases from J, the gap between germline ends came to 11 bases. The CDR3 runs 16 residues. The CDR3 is CASSLTMSPAKNIQYF. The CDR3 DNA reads TGTGCCAGCAGCTTAACGATGTCTCCAGCCAAAAACATTCAGTACTTC.

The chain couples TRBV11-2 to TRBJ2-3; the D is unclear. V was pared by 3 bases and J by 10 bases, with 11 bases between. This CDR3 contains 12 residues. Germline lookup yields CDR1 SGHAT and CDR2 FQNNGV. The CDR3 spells CASSLGSGPQYF. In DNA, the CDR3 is TGTGCCAGCAGCTTGGGGTCCGGCCCGCAGTATTTT.

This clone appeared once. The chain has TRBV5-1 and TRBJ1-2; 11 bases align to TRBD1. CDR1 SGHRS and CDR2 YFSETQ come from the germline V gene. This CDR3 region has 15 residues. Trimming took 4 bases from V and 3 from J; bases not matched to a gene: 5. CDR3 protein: CASSPLGQGDYGYTF. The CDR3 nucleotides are TGCGCCAGCAGCCCCTTGGGACAGGGGGACTATGGCTACACCTTC.

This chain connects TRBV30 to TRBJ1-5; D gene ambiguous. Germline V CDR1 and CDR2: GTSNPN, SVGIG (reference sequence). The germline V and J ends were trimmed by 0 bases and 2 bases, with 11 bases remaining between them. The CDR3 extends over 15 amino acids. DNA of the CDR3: TGTGCCTGGAGTGTACTATCTGGGGGCAATCAGCCCCAGCATTTT. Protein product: CAWSVLSGGNQPQHF.

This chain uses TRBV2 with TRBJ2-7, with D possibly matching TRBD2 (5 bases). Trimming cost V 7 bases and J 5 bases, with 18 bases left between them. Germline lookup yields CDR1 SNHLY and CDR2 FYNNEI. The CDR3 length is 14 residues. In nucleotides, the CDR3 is TGTGCCAGCACTGTATTGGCGGCAGCGGACGAGCAGTACTTC. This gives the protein CASTVLAAADEQYF.

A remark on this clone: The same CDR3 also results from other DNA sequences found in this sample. The CDR3 DNA reads TGTGCCAGCAGTTTTCTGGGGACTGAAGCTTTCTTT. Protein: CASSFLGTEAFF. The chain carries TRBV27 and TRBJ1-1; unclear D gene. The CDR3 length is 12 residues. Trimming shortened V by 3 bases and J by 5 bases, and 7 bases separated the two germline ends. Germline assignment: CDR1 MNHEY and CDR2 SMNVEV (reference sequence).

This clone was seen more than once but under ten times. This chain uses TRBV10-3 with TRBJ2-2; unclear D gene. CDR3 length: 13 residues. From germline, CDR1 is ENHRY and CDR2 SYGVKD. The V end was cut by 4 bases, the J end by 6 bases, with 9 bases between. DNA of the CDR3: TGTGCCATCAGTGCCTTAACCGCCGGGGAGCTGTTTTTT. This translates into CAISALTAGELFF.

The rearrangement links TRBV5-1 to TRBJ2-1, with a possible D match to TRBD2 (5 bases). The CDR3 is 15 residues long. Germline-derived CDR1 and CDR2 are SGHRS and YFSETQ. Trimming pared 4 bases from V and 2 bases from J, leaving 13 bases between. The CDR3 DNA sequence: TGCGCCAGCAGCCCCGTGAGGGTCACCTACAATGAGCAGTTCTTC. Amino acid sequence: CASSPVRVTYNEQFF.

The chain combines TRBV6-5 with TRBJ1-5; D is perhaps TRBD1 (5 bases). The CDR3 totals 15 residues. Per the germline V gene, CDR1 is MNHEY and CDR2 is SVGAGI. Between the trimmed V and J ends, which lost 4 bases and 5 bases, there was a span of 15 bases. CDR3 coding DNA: TGTGCCAGCAGTTGGGACGGAGCCCCCCATCAGCCCCAGCATTTT. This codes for CASSWDGAPHQPQHF.

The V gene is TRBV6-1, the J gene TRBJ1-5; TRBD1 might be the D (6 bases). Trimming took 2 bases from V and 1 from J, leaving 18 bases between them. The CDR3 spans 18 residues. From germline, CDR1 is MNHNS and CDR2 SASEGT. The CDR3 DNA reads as TGTGCCAGCAGTGAAACTTACGTCGGAAGGGGGAGCAATCAGCCCCAGCATTTT. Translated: CASSETYVGRGSNQPQHF.

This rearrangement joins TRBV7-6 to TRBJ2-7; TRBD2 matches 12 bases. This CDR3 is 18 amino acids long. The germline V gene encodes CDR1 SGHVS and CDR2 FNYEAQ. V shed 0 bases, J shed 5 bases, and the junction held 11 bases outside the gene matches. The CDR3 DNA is TGTGCCAGCAGCTTAGCCCAGCAACCGACTAGCGGGAGACACGAGCAGTACTTC. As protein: CASSLAQQPTSGRHEQYF.

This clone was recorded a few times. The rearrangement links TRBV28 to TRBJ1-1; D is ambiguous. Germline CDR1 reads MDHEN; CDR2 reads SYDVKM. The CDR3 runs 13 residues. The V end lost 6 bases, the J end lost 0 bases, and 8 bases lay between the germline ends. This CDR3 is CASRLQVNTEAFF. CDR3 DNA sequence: TGTGCCAGCAGACTTCAGGTGAACACTGAAGCTTTCTTT.